This TCR beta chain was found in a study of Ad26.COV2.S vaccination and SARS-CoV-2 variants. CDR1 SNHLY and CDR2 FYNNEI come from the germline V gene. CDR3 length equals 13 residues. V lost 11 bases and J 7 bases, leaving 20 bases between the germline ends. General study points: Post-vaccination spike-specific CD8+ and CD4+ T cell responses reportedly had substantial breadth.

About this clone itself: Antigen specificity is unknown.

Method: immunoSEQ multiplex PCR; TCRdb's copy keeps in-frame clones and lacks some. The table includes roughly 380,000 clones, just over 90% detected once. This chain joins TRBV2 and TRBJ1-2; the D is unclear. This clonotype was sampled from a human donor who had recovered from COVID-19. The sequencing here drew on peripheral blood, taken after recovery from COVID-19. CDR3 sequence (DNA): TGTGCCGCCCAAGGAAGGGCTTCGGTTGGCTACACCTTC. Translated: CAAQGRASVGYTF.